The present entry profiles one T cell receptor beta chain with its context. Its antigen is unidentified. The data were produced by immunoSEQ multiplex PCR, yet TCRdb's version contains in-frame clones alone and is incomplete. The repertoire holds some 240,000 clones, with 75% to 90% as singletons. This entry belongs to a study of cytomegalovirus exposure and HLA in healthy donors. Study results and caveats: Reported results showed that the classifier diagnosed cytomegalovirus status with high specificity and sensitivity. It was around 160 TCR beta chains that were listed as cytomegalovirus-associated. A later analysis found first-cohort TCR clusters tended to co-occur in the 90 to 150 validation repertoires.

From germline, CDR1 is MNHEY and CDR2 SMNVEV (reference sequence). The CDR3 has 16 amino acids. Trimming stripped 4 bases from V and 8 bases from J, with 18 bases between. This TCR came from a woman aged 18-29 years in good health and CMV-seronegative. What was sequenced was PBMCs. V gene TRBV27 combines with J gene TRBJ1-6; no clear D gene. CDR3 in DNA: TGTGCCAGCAGTTCAGGATACGAGGTGATTGATTCACCCCTCCACTTT. Translated: CASSSGYEVIDSPLHF.